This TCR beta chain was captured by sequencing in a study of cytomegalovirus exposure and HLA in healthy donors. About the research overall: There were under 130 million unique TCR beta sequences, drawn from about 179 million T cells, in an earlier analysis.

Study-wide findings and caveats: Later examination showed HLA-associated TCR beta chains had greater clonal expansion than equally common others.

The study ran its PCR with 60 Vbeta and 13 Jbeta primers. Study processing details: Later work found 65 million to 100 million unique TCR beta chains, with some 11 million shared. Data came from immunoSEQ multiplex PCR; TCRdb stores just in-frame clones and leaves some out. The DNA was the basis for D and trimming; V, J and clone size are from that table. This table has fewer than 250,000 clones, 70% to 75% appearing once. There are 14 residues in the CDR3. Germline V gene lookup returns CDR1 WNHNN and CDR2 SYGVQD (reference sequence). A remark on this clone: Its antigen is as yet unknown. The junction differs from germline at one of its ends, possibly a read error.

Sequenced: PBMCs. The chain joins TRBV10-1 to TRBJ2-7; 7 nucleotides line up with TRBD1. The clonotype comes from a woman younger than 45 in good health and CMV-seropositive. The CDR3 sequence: CASSKSTGFYEQYF. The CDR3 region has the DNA TGCGCCAGCAGTAAGTCGACAGGGTTTTACGAGCAGTACTTC.